What follows describes a single T cell receptor beta chain. These data belong to a study of blood T cell repertoires in COVID-19. As for the study in general: Sources were T cells, B-cell-depleted T cells, or PBMCs; the material itself was cDNA or gDNA.

Clones were sequenced by immunoSEQ multiplex PCR, and TCRdb holds only the in-frame ones, with some missing. The sample lists fewer than 200,000 clones, about 80% occurring once. V was pared by 6 bases and J by 4 bases, with 7 bases of the junction left unmatched. The CDR3 has 14 amino acids. Per germline, CDR1 LGHDT and CDR2 YNNKEL (reference sequence). The chain couples TRBV3-1 (or the pseudogene TRBV3-2) to TRBJ2-3, with TRBD1 identical over 7 bases. The TCR originated in a woman at least 80 years old with acute or convalescent COVID-19. Sequencing used peripheral blood. This chain's CDR3 is CASRRDRDADTQYF. As DNA, the CDR3 is TGTGCCAGCAGACGTGACAGGGACGCAGATACGCAGTATTTT.